A selection of T cell receptor beta chains follows, all from one sample in a study of shared clonotypes between healthy human individuals. The method was immunoSEQ multiplex PCR; TCRdb's version includes in-frame clones alone and lacks a portion of them. In the table there are fewer than 800,000 clones, 92% of which are singletons. The sample consisted of naive CD8+ T cells sorted from blood. These receptors all stem from a man between 25 and 39 years old in good health. Both conserved end residues are part of each CDR3. Each record gives: V gene, J gene, D gene, clone size, CDR3 protein, CDR3 DNA. The D gene is left open where the match is weak. Size is stated for part of the rows, as once, few or many counts, or as a class when the clone is expanded.

TRBV20-1	TRBJ2-7	-	-	CSGYREREQYF	TGCAGTGGATACAGGGAGAGGGAGCAGTACTTC
TRBV9	TRBJ1-2	TRBD1	-	CASSPRTGVPYGYTF	TGTGCCAGCAGCCCTCGGACAGGGGTCCCATATGGCTACACCTTC
TRBV27	TRBJ2-3	-	few	CASSDDRMDTQYF	TGTGCCAGCAGTGACGATCGGATGGATACGCAGTATTTT
TRBV9	TRBJ2-5	-	-	CASSTYRGGQETQYF	TGTGCCAGCTCAACTTACAGGGGAGGGCAAGAGACCCAGTACTTC
TRBV4-1	TRBJ2-7	-	-	CASSQVQNYEQYF	TGCGCCAGCAGCCAAGTGCAAAACTACGAGCAGTACTTC
TRBV10-1	TRBJ1-5	TRBD1	-	CASSGGRTGVRYGNQPQHF	TGCGCCAGCAGTGGAGGAAGGACAGGGGTAAGGTACGGCAATCAGCCCCAGCATTTT
TRBV7-9	TRBJ1-2	-	-	CASSRSANYGYTF	TGTGCCAGCAGCCGAAGTGCTAACTATGGCTACACCTTC
TRBV18	TRBJ2-7	TRBD2	-	CASSPRDYRYEQYF	TGTGCCAGCTCACCACGGGACTACCGCTACGAGCAGTACTTC
TRBV5-5	TRBJ2-1	-	-	CASSLVGEEFF	TGTGCCAGCAGCTTGGTTGGGGAGGAGTTCTTC
TRBV27	TRBJ2-3	TRBD1	-	CASSYPGGQTDTQYF	TGTGCCAGCAGTTACCCAGGGGGTCAGACAGATACGCAGTATTTT
TRBV10-2	TRBJ2-7	-	-	CASGTGVPYEQYF	TGCGCCAGCGGGACGGGAGTTCCCTACGAGCAGTACTTC
TRBV19	TRBJ2-3	TRBD2	-	CASRGAGVTDTQYF	TGTGCCAGTAGAGGAGCGGGGGTGACAGATACGCAGTATTTT
TRBV14	TRBJ2-7	-	-	CASSQDSFYEQYF	TGTGCCAGCAGCCAAGATAGCTTCTACGAGCAGTACTTC
TRBV4-3	TRBJ2-3	-	-	CASSQDWLGSSTDTQYF	TGCGCCAGCAGCCAAGATTGGCTAGGGTCTAGCACAGATACGCAGTATTTT
TRBV29-1	TRBJ2-7	TRBD2	-	CSARGLANSYEQYF	TGCAGCGCTAGGGGACTAGCGAACAGTTACGAGCAGTACTTC
TRBV7-9	TRBJ2-5	-	-	CASSLDGVVVTQYF	TGTGCCAGCAGCTTAGACGGGGTAGTAGTGACCCAGTACTTC
TRBV11-2	TRBJ2-7	-	-	CASSRGLSYEQYF	TGTGCCAGCAGCCGCGGGCTTTCCTACGAGCAGTACTTC
TRBV7-9	TRBJ1-1	TRBD1	-	CASSLVGGVNTEAFF	TGTGCCAGCAGCTTAGTAGGGGGCGTGAACACTGAAGCTTTCTTT
TRBV30	TRBJ1-4	-	-	CAWSVAGGANEKLFF	TGTGCCTGGAGCGTAGCGGGAGGGGCTAATGAAAAACTGTTTTTT
TRBV11-2	TRBJ2-7	-	-	CASSLVNYEQYF	TGTGCCAGCAGCTTAGTGAACTACGAGCAGTACTTC
TRBV6-5	TRBJ2-7	TRBD2	-	CASKLAGAYEQYF	TGTGCCAGCAAACTAGCGGGCGCCTACGAGCAGTACTTC
TRBV28	TRBJ2-7	-	once	CASRGYEQYF	TGTGCCAGCAGGGGCTACGAGCAGTACTTC
TRBV27	TRBJ2-7	-	-	CASSFSTTYSSYEQYF	TGTGCCAGCAGTTTTTCCACTACATACAGCTCCTACGAGCAGTACTTC
TRBV5-1	TRBJ2-1	-	-	CASSLGPFRAYNEQFF	TGCGCCAGCAGCTTGGGACCCTTCCGGGCCTACAATGAGCAGTTCTTC
TRBV4-3	TRBJ1-4	-	once	CASSQETGWVNEKLFF	TGCGCCAGCAGCCAAGAGACAGGCTGGGTTAATGAAAAACTGTTTTTT
TRBV7-9	TRBJ1-1	-	-	CASSLAQGEAFF	TGTGCCAGCAGCTTAGCCCAGGGGGAAGCTTTCTTT
TRBV7-9	TRBJ2-1	TRBD2	once	CASSLLGPTSGRDNEQFF	TGTGCCAGCAGCCTATTGGGCCCTACTAGCGGGAGGGACAATGAGCAGTTCTTC
TRBV4-3	TRBJ2-1	TRBD2	-	CASSQEGLAKSNEQFF	TGCGCCAGCAGCCAAGAAGGACTAGCGAAATCAAATGAGCAGTTCTTC
TRBV28	TRBJ1-4	-	once	CASSSGIRSGLNEKLFF	TGTGCCAGCAGCTCGGGTATCAGGTCAGGCCTTAATGAAAAACTGTTTTTT
TRBV5-1	TRBJ2-7	TRBD2	once	CASSLAGGPDEQYF	TGCGCCAGCAGCTTAGCGGGAGGGCCCGATGAGCAGTACTTC
TRBV7-9	TRBJ2-1	TRBD1	once	CASSLRGPRNEQFF	TGTGCCAGCAGCTTAAGGGGGCCAAGGAATGAGCAGTTCTTC
TRBV28	TRBJ2-5	-	once	CASHGVYYTYQETQYF	TGTGCCAGCCACGGGGTTTATTACACGTACCAAGAGACCCAGTACTTC
TRBV5-1	TRBJ2-3	TRBD2	-	CASTASGSWMDTQYF	TGCGCCAGCACGGCTAGCGGGAGCTGGATGGATACGCAGTATTTT
TRBV27	TRBJ2-3	-	once	CASSLGAASTDTQYF	TGTGCCAGCAGTTTAGGGGCAGCTAGCACAGATACGCAGTATTTT
TRBV5-1	TRBJ2-1	TRBD2	-	CASSWLADSYNEQFF	TGCGCCAGCAGCTGGCTAGCGGACTCCTACAATGAGCAGTTCTTC
TRBV28	TRBJ1-1	-	-	CASSLRTGGPLAFF	TGTGCCAGCAGCCTCCGCACAGGAGGCCCCTTGGCTTTCTTT
TRBV5-1	TRBJ2-7	TRBD2	-	CASTIDSGSPIYEQYF	TGCGCCAGCACCATAGATAGCGGGAGTCCCATCTACGAGCAGTACTTC
TRBV7-9	TRBJ2-7	-	once	CASSLRAAMDEQYF	TGTGCCAGCAGCTTAAGGGCAGCTATGGACGAGCAGTACTTC
TRBV7-9	TRBJ2-1	-	-	CASSLISGTYNEQFF	TGTGCCAGCAGCTTAATCAGCGGCACATACAATGAGCAGTTCTTC
TRBV11-2	TRBJ2-1	-	-	CASSLQTNGEQFF	TGTGCCAGCAGCTTACAGACCAACGGTGAGCAGTTCTTC
TRBV4-1	TRBJ2-2	-	-	CASSQRPLDRYTGELFF	TGCGCCAGCAGCCAACGACCGCTAGACAGATACACCGGGGAGCTGTTTTTT
TRBV2	TRBJ2-3	-	many	CASIIRSGTDTQYF	TGTGCCAGCATAATCCGGTCCGGCACAGATACGCAGTATTTT
TRBV28	TRBJ1-2	TRBD1	-	CASSEQGLGSGYTF	TGTGCCAGCAGCGAACAGGGGTTAGGTTCGGGCTACACCTTC
TRBV27	TRBJ2-7	-	few	CASSSTYEQYF	TGTGCCAGCAGTTCAACCTACGAGCAGTACTTC
TRBV6-1	TRBJ2-3	TRBD2	-	CATERPSGRADTQYF	TGTGCCACCGAGAGGCCTAGCGGGAGAGCAGATACGCAGTATTTT